The 14 T cell receptor beta chains below all came from one sample that was sequenced in a study of blood T cell repertoires in COVID-19. TCRdb's copy holds only in-frame clones and misses some; the assay was immunoSEQ multiplex PCR. The repertoire consists of more than 150,000 clones, with about four fifths occurring once and the leading ten covering about 12%. The sequenced sample was peripheral blood. These receptors were obtained from a woman of 80 years or more with COVID-19, enrolled during active disease.

The V call is TRBV6-5, the J call TRBJ1-4; D might be TRBD1 (5 bases). The CDR3 is 11 amino acids. Trimming stripped 7 bases from V and 8 bases from J, with 8 bases between. In germline, CDR1 is MNHEY, CDR2 SVGAGI. CDR3 protein: CASMQGEKLFF. In DNA, the CDR3 is TGTGCCAGCATGCAGGGCGAAAAACTGTTTTTT.

The V and J genes are TRBV27 and TRBJ1-4; D not certain. The V end lost 5 bases, the J end lost 3 bases, and 19 bases lay between the germline ends. The CDR3 contains 17 residues. CDR1 and CDR2 from the germline V gene are MNHEY and SMNVEV (reference sequence). The CDR3 nucleotides read TGTGCCAGCAGTCCCCTCGGACGGCAAGCGGCTAATGAAAAACTGTTTTTT. Its translation: CASSPLGRQAANEKLFF.

This clone was seen only a few times. The J gene is TRBJ2-3, the V gene TRBV4-3; TRBD1 aligns across 8 bases. This CDR3 has 17 amino acids. Trimming at V came to 3 bases and at J to 0 bases, leaving 8 bases not matched to a gene. The germline V gene has CDR1 LGHNA and CDR2 YSLEER. In DNA, the CDR3 is TGCGCCAGCAGCCATCTGGACAGGGAAAGAAGCACAGATACGCAGTATTTT. This gives the protein CASSHLDRERSTDTQYF.

This chain links TRBV29-1 with TRBJ1-4; D not resolved. The CDR3 consists of 13 residues. With 5 bases removed from V and 6 bases from J, the gap between germline ends came to 13 bases. Germline values: CDR1 SQVTM, CDR2 ANQGSEA. The CDR3, as DNA: TGCAGCGTTCCCGGGGTGGGCGATGAAAAACTGTTTTTT. This encodes CSVPGVGDEKLFF.

The V call is TRBV7-2, the J call TRBJ1-6, with D possibly TRBD1 on 6 matching bases. CDR1 and CDR2 (germline): SGHTA, FQGNSA. Trimming left V 0 bases short and J 8 bases short, with 11 bases between. The CDR3 has 15 amino acids. CDR3: CASSLAGTLYSPLHF. The CDR3 DNA reads TGTGCCAGCAGCTTAGCCGGGACACTTTATTCACCCCTCCACTTT.

The rearrangement links TRBV4-3 to TRBJ2-7, with TRBD2 identical over 7 bases. V gave up 2 bases and J gave up 2 bases; unmatched junction bases: 12. Germline CDR1 LGHNA, CDR2 YSLEER. The CDR3 contains 17 residues. The CDR3 protein is CASSQFSLATSTYEQYF. The CDR3 region has the DNA TGCGCCAGCAGCCAATTCTCCTTAGCGACTAGCACCTACGAGCAGTACTTC.

This chain uses TRBV4-1 with TRBJ2-1; no definite D call. V lost 4 bases and J lost 0, with 7 bases in between. Germline CDR1 reads MGHRA; CDR2 reads YSYEKL. CDR3 length: 14 residues. CDR3 residues: CASSPRLSYNEQFF. The CDR3 nucleotides are TGCGCCAGCAGCCCGCGGCTCTCCTACAATGAGCAGTTCTTC.

In its sample, this clone was seen a few times. CDR3 sequence: CASSLTGGTDTQYF. CDR3 DNA sequence: TGTGCCAGCAGCTTAACCGGGGGCACAGATACGCAGTATTTT. J is TRBJ2-3 and V is TRBV7-3, with D possibly TRBD2 on 5 matching bases. Deletions cut 0 bases from V and 1 base from J, with 5 bases between. Germline loops: CDR1 SGHTA, CDR2 FQGTGA. The CDR3 is 14 amino acids.

CDR3 amino acids: CAWTSSTNEKLFF. DNA for the CDR3: TGTGCCTGGACCAGTAGCACTAATGAAAAACTGTTTTTT. V and J are TRBV30 and TRBJ1-4; D is ambiguous. The germline V and J ends were trimmed by 4 bases and 2 bases, with 8 bases remaining between them. The length of the CDR3 is 13 residues. Germline-derived CDR1 and CDR2 are GTSNPN and SVGIG (reference sequence).

The genes are TRBV7-2 and TRBJ2-1; no clear D gene. Trimming pared 1 base from V and 13 bases from J, leaving 8 bases between. This CDR3 is built from 11 residues. Germline CDR1 SGHTA, CDR2 FQGNSA. CDR3 loop: CASSLDYKQFF. The CDR3 nucleotides read TGTGCCAGCAGCTTAGACTATAAACAGTTCTTC.

The rearrangement joins TRBV5-6 to TRBJ2-2; 7 bases fit TRBD1. This CDR3 spans 13 amino acids. V trimming: 4 bases; J trimming: 6 bases; junction bases outside the gene matches: 3. Germline CDR1 is SGHDT and CDR2 is YYEEEE. In DNA, the CDR3 is TGTGCCAGCAGCCTAGGACAGGCCGGGGAGCTGTTTTTT. Amino acid sequence: CASSLGQAGELFF. Complete variable domain (other parts from reference TRBV5-6 and TRBJ2-2): DAGVTQSPTHLIKTRGQQVTLRCSPKSGHDTVSWYQQALGQGPQFIFQYYEEEERQRGNFPDRFSGHQFPNYSSELNVNALLLGDSALYLCASSLGQAGELFFGEGSRLTVL.

The CDR3 DNA follows: TGTGCCAGCAGTTACGCGGGGAGCTCCTACAATGAGCAGTTCTTC. Its protein is CASSYAGSSYNEQFF. The chain employs TRBV6-5 and TRBJ2-1; D is perhaps TRBD2 (6 bases). V lost 2 bases, J lost 0 bases, and 8 bases lay in between. From germline, CDR1 is MNHEY and CDR2 SVGAGI. This CDR3 has 15 residues.

This chain joins TRBV7-9 and TRBJ1-2; 9 nucleotides line up with TRBD1. The CDR3 contains 13 residues. Germline values: CDR1 SEHNR, CDR2 FQNEAQ (reference sequence). V dropped 4 bases and J dropped 7; count of bases not matched to a gene: 4. CDR3 bases: TGTGCCAGCAGCTCCGGACAGGGGATTGGCTACACCTTC. This translates into CASSSGQGIGYTF.

This chain links TRBV7-6 with TRBJ2-3, with TRBD1 matching 10 bases. Per the germline V gene, CDR1 is SGHVS and CDR2 is FNYEAQ. There are 13 residues in the CDR3. V was clipped by 6 bases and J by 4 bases; unmatched bases: 1. CDR3 sequence: CASRGQGPDTQYF. In nucleotides, the CDR3 is TGTGCCAGCAGGGGACAGGGGCCAGATACGCAGTATTTT.